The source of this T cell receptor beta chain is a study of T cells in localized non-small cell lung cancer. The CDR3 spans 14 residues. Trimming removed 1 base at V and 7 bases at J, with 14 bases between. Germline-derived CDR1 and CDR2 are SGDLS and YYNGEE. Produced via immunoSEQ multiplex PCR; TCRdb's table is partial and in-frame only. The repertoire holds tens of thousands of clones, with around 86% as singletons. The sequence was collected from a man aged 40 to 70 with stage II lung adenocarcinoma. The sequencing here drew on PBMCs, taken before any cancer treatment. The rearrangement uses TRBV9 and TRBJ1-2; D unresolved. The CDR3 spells CASSVSDGLGGYTF. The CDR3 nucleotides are TGTGCCAGCAGCGTAAGTGACGGACTAGGTGGCTACACCTTC.